The rows below give T cell receptor beta chains drawn from one sample of a study of T cell repertoires in cytomegalovirus infection. The antigens of these receptors remain unknown. TCRdb re-derived calls from the reads in MiXCR, one entry per CDR3 protein. Altogether about 830,000 distinct CDR3 sequences are present, about 30% being singletons, with the ten largest covering roughly 12%. The sequenced sample was cultured CD8+ T cells from PBMCs, obtained from culture after CMV antigen stimulation. The receptors derive from a human donor in good health (CMV status not recorded). Some clones in this sample may be carry-over from other donors' samples. The CDR3 runs from the conserved cysteine through the conserved F or W.

cdr3_length	v_call	j_call	cdr3_aa
17	TRBV28	TRBJ2-1	CASRTPYSRSTYNEQFF
13	TRBV19	TRBJ1-1	CASSILGNTEAFF
12	TRBV18	TRBJ1-1	CASSAWGTEAFF
16	TRBV7-6	TRBJ2-1	CASSLPIRQGWAEQFF
15	TRBV12-3/TRBV12-4	TRBJ2-6	CASSATDFGANVLTF
14	TRBV10-2	TRBJ2-7	CASNGAGGSYEQYF
13	TRBV7-8	TRBJ2-5	CASRIAGYETQYF
13	TRBV27	TRBJ1-1	CASSLSVSTEAFF
13	TRBV7-6	TRBJ1-2	CASSSNNRGGYTF
18	TRBV19	TRBJ2-2	CASPGQAGGFKGTGELFF
14	TRBV12-5	TRBJ2-1	CASGSRQGDDEQFF
13	TRBV12-3/TRBV12-4	TRBJ2-5	CASSPRVRETQYF
19	TRBV14	TRBJ1-1	CASSQPSQRGGRMNTEAFF
15	TRBV6-1	TRBJ1-1	CASSEAGLLDTEAFF
15	TRBV2	TRBJ2-1	CASSEGSGGGYEQFF
16	TRBV4-1	TRBJ1-1	CASSPRPGQRNTEAFF
12	TRBV10-3	TRBJ2-1	CAISERVNEQFF
16	TRBV11-2	TRBJ2-1	CASSPQAGSSYNEQFF
11	TRBV12-3/TRBV12-4	TRBJ1-2	CASNPNYGYTF
14	TRBV5-4	TRBJ2-5	CASSFRASSETQYF
13	TRBV7-4	TRBJ2-7	CASSLSGTHEQYF
14	TRBV12-3/TRBV12-4	TRBJ2-3	CANTLLPSTDTQYF
16	TRBV7-2	TRBJ1-6	CASSLDLSFYNSPLHF
15	TRBV11-2	TRBJ2-1	CASSLGASGGREQFF
18	TRBV7-8	TRBJ1-5	CASSLTGVGEERNQPQHF
12	TRBV7-9	TRBJ2-7	CASSYRTYEQYF
15	TRBV28	TRBJ2-1	CASSITLGPGYEQFF
14	TRBV7-2	TRBJ1-5	CASSLQGGVQPQHF
14	TRBV15	TRBJ1-4	CATSITGHRGKLFF
15	TRBV6-6	TRBJ1-2	CASSYSGGGVDGYTF
12	TRBV6-2/TRBV6-3	TRBJ2-1	CASSTTVGVQFF
17	TRBV7-2	TRBJ2-1	CASSFPGTGISYNEQFF
15	TRBV28	TRBJ2-2	CASSLFGRSTGELFF
16	TRBV7-9	TRBJ2-1	CASILTTGLAGNEQFF
13	TRBV27	TRBJ2-3	CASSLTGPIEEYF
17	TRBV10-3	TRBJ2-5	CAISEGLAGANQETQYF
15	TRBV19	TRBJ1-1	CASSIPTTGDTEAFF
16	TRBV7-6	TRBJ2-1	CASSLDFLGLYNEQFF
16	TRBV7-9	TRBJ2-3	CASSSPGQGSRDTQYF
17	TRBV6-2/TRBV6-3	TRBJ2-2	CASSYNSGRAPTGELFF
14	TRBV29-1	TRBJ2-3	CSVDPGLATDTQYF
11	TRBV27	TRBJ2-5	CASSSYETQYF
13	TRBV7-2	TRBJ2-7	CASIAAGGYEQYF
15	TRBV7-6	TRBJ2-1	CASSLYRDRYNEQFF
13	TRBV7-3	TRBJ1-6	CASSLLGNSPLHF
14	TRBV6-8	TRBJ2-6	CASSYFTGANVLTF
16	TRBV7-4	TRBJ2-7	CASSSNRDVLAYEQYF
14	TRBV14	TRBJ2-5	CASSRTELQETQYF
13	TRBV20-1	TRBJ1-5	CSAREARGQPQHF
13	TRBV7-6	TRBJ1-1	CASTSGGVTEAFF
15	TRBV6-5	TRBJ2-3	CASSYSKRGRDTQYF
14	TRBV19	TRBJ2-1	CASSMRTGHNEQFF
15	TRBV2	TRBJ2-1	CASSEYAPSYNEQFF
17	TRBV7-6	TRBJ2-1	CASSLVPGGPGYNEQFF